This entry lists 27 T cell receptor beta chains sequenced from one sample in a study of shared clonotypes between healthy human individuals. Clones were read by immunoSEQ multiplex PCR, and TCRdb kept only the in-frame ones, dropping some. The profile covers 2,100,000 or so clones, with roughly 95% appearing a single time and 0.13% taken by the ten largest. Sample: naive CD4+ T cells sorted from blood. Subset described: CD45RA+ positively selected. Receptor source: a young man in good health.

The chain joins TRBV30 to TRBJ2-7; D possibly uses TRBD1 or TRBD2 (5 bases each). This CDR3 spans 17 amino acids. Deletions cut 2 bases from V and 0 bases from J, with 20 bases between. Germline V gene sequence: CDR1 GTSNPN, CDR2 SVGIG (reference sequence). The CDR3 DNA is TGTGCCTGGAGTCACCTTTGGGGGAGTGGAAGCTCCTACGAGCAGTACTTC. It translates to CAWSHLWGSGSSYEQYF.

In its sample, this clone was seen a few times. The gene calls are TRBV4-2 and TRBJ1-2, with 8 bases that match TRBD1. CDR3 length equals 15 residues. Germline CDR1 is LGHNA and CDR2 is YNFKEQ. The junction had 12 bases not matched to a gene; V was cut back by 4 bases and J by 8 bases. CDR3 coding DNA: TGTGCCAGCAGCCTCTCGCCCCAGGGGGCTTGGGGCTACACCTTC. It codes for CASSLSPQGAWGYTF.

The chain has TRBV6-1 and TRBJ1-1; D not resolved. In germline, CDR1 is MNHNS, CDR2 SASEGT. Trimming cost V 6 bases and J 3 bases, with 17 bases left between them. This CDR3 is built from 15 residues. DNA for the CDR3: TGTGCCAGCAGCGGCATCTTGTTAGGTTACACTGAAGCTTTCTTT. This translates into CASSGILLGYTEAFF.

This rearrangement joins TRBV7-2 to TRBJ2-1; the match to TRBD1 covers 8 bases. Unmatched junction bases numbered 13, after V lost 5 bases and J lost 7 bases. CDR3 length: 16 amino acids. Germline CDR1 reads SGHTA; CDR2 reads FQGNSA. CDR3 protein: CASSPLLAGGKNEQFF. The CDR3 region has the DNA TGTGCCAGCAGCCCTCTTCTGGCAGGGGGCAAGAATGAGCAGTTCTTC.

V and J are TRBV11-1 and TRBJ2-2; D is possibly TRBD1 (5 bases). The V and J ends lost 3 bases and 5 bases respectively, with 16 bases between them. The CDR3 sequence is 16 residues long. Germline CDR1 and CDR2: SGHAT and FQDESV (reference sequence). In DNA form, the CDR3 reads TGTGCCAGCAGCTTCCAGGGTGGGGTGGGGACCGGGGAGCTGTTTTTT. The encoded protein is CASSFQGGVGTGELFF. The whole variable domain, remainder taken from reference TRBV11-1 and TRBJ2-2, is EAEVAQSPRYKITEKSQAVAFWCDPISGHATLYWYRQILGQGPELLVQFQDESVVDDSQLPKDRFSAERLKGVDSTLKIQPAELGDSAMYLCASSFQGGVGTGELFFGEGSRLTVL.

The chain recombines TRBV2 with TRBJ2-7, with a tentative D call TRBD2 (5 bases). In germline, CDR1 is SNHLY, CDR2 FYNNEI. This CDR3 comprises 14 residues. Between the trimmed V and J ends, which lost 7 bases and 2 bases, there was a span of 15 bases. The DNA for the CDR3 is TGTGCCAGCAATCAGAGGGTGGGTACCTACGAGCAGTACTTC. Translated, it gives CASNQRVGTYEQYF.

To note about this clone: Additional DNA sequences in this sample encode the identical CDR3. The CDR3, as DNA: TGTGCCAGCAGGGGACTAGCGGGAACATACGAGCAGTACTTC. Translation: CASRGLAGTYEQYF. This sequence joins TRBV2 and TRBJ2-7; TRBD2 matches at 13 bases. The CDR3 covers 14 residues. The J segment lost 4 bases and the V segment lost 6 bases, leaving 3 bases of the junction unmatched. Looked up from germline, CDR1 is SNHLY and CDR2 is FYNNEI.

The chain employs TRBV7-2 and TRBJ1-2, with a tentative D call TRBD1 (5 bases). This CDR3 has 16 amino acids. V lost 5 bases, J lost 4 bases, and 20 bases lay in between. Germline V CDR1 and CDR2: SGHTA, FQGNSA. The CDR3: CASSHRWGQHTYGYTF. In nucleotides, the CDR3 is TGTGCCAGCAGCCACCGGTGGGGCCAGCACACCTATGGCTACACCTTC.

The chain links TRBV28 to TRBJ1-4; TRBD1 aligns across 7 bases. Trimming took 5 bases from V and 8 from J; bases not matched to a gene: 17. The CDR3 runs to 17 residues. Germline V gives CDR1 MDHEN, CDR2 SYDVKM. Here the CDR3 DNA reads TGTGCCAGCAGTGCCATAACAGGGGAACAAGTAGGGGAAAAACTGTTTTTT. Translated, it gives CASSAITGEQVGEKLFF.

The chain links TRBV11-2 to TRBJ1-2; D unresolved. This CDR3 is built from 13 residues. V lost 5 bases to trimming and J lost 4 bases, with 11 bases between them. Germline lookup yields CDR1 SGHAT and CDR2 FQNNGV. CDR3: CASSTVGSYGYTF. CDR3 in DNA: TGTGCCAGCAGCACAGTGGGGAGCTATGGCTACACCTTC.

With respect to this clone: A much larger clonotype is one base distant, so this may be a read error. The chain couples TRBV10-3 to TRBJ2-7, with D uncertain. The germline V gene encodes CDR1 ENHRY and CDR2 SYGVKD. The CDR3 is 11 amino acids. V lost 1 base to trimming and J lost 3 bases, with 1 base between them. CDR3 residues: CAISEFYEQYF. The CDR3 DNA reads as TGTGCCATCAGTGAGTTCTACGAGCAGTACTTC.

V and J are TRBV4-1 and TRBJ1-2; no definite D call. There are 15 residues in the CDR3. V lost 1 base and J lost 8, with 17 bases in between. Germline-derived CDR1 and CDR2 are MGHRA and YSYEKL. The CDR3 nucleotides are TGCGCCAGCAGCCAAGTCGACCTAGACGGAGGGGGCTACACCTTC. Amino acids: CASSQVDLDGGGYTF.

On this clone: This same CDR3 is encoded by further DNA sequences in the sample. This chain joins TRBV7-2 and TRBJ2-7; 7 nucleotides line up with TRBD1. With V trimmed by 3 bases and J by 2 bases, 4 bases remained unmatched. Per germline, CDR1 SGHTA and CDR2 FQGNSA. The CDR3 contains 14 residues. Here the CDR3 DNA reads TGTGCCAGCAGCTTGGCTGGACAGGCCTACGAGCAGTACTTC. It is translated as CASSLAGQAYEQYF.

V gene TRBV6-1 combines with J gene TRBJ1-2; maybe TRBD1 (6 bases). CDR1 and CDR2 from the germline V gene are MNHNS and SASEGT. The CDR3 loop spans 13 amino acids. Trimming took off 5 bases at V and 5 bases at J, with 12 bases between the two ends. CDR3 residues: CASSPDRKYGYTF. The CDR3 DNA reads TGTGCCAGCAGTCCCGACAGGAAATATGGCTACACCTTC.

The genes are TRBV14 and TRBJ2-1, with D hard to call. Germline V lookup: CDR1 SGHDN, CDR2 FVKESK. The V end was cut by 4 bases, the J end by 6 bases, with 7 bases between. The CDR3 runs 12 residues. The CDR3 coding sequence is TGTGCCAGCAGCCTCCCTGCCAATGAGCAGTTCTTC. This translates into CASSLPANEQFF.

V is TRBV7-2 and J is TRBJ2-7, with D possibly matching TRBD2 (5 bases). V was clipped by 5 bases and J by 2 bases, with 16 bases between them. The CDR3 runs to 15 residues. CDR1 SGHTA and CDR2 FQGNSA come from the germline V gene. The DNA of the CDR3 is TGTGCCAGCAGCCTTAGCGAAGCAGTTGCCTACGAGCAGTACTTC. It yields the protein CASSLSEAVAYEQYF.

This clone has only one observation. This rearrangement joins TRBV5-4 to TRBJ2-1; 7 positions agree with TRBD1. Per germline, CDR1 SGHNT and CDR2 YYREEE (reference sequence). The CDR3 runs to 18 residues. Trimming took 0 bases from V and 5 from J; bases not matched to a gene: 14. The CDR3 loop reads CASSLVGSGQQKNNEQFF. CDR3 nucleotides: TGTGCCAGCAGCTTGGTAGGGTCGGGACAGCAAAAGAACAATGAGCAGTTCTTC.

The gene calls are TRBV29-1 and TRBJ2-1; D is uncertain. Germline V gives CDR1 SQVTM, CDR2 ANQGSEA. V was cut by 3 bases and J by 13 bases, with 10 bases left in between. This CDR3 is built from 10 residues. The CDR3: CSVDRASQFF. The CDR3 region has the DNA TGCAGCGTTGATAGGGCTAGTCAGTTCTTC.

The chain is built from TRBV28 and TRBJ2-3, with 13 bases aligning to TRBD2. V shed 5 bases, J shed 2 bases, and the junction held 4 bases outside the gene matches. The CDR3 has 16 residues. CDR1 is MDHEN and CDR2 is SYDVKM in the germline V gene. The CDR3 is CASSTGTSGTTDTQYF. CDR3 nucleotide sequence: TGTGCCAGCAGTACCGGGACTAGCGGGACCACAGATACGCAGTATTTT.

The CDR3 DNA sequence: TGTGCCAGCAGTCGGACGAACCCGGGGACAGATACGCAGTATTTT. Translated, it gives CASSRTNPGTDTQYF. J is TRBJ2-3 and V is TRBV6-5; the D gene is possibly TRBD2 (5 bases). Trimming pared 5 bases from V and 3 bases from J, leaving 15 bases between. CDR1 is MNHEY and CDR2 is SVGAGI in the germline V gene. The CDR3 loop spans 15 amino acids.

V is TRBV30 and J is TRBJ1-1; no clear D gene. This CDR3 region has 14 residues. Germline CDR1 GTSNPN, CDR2 SVGIG (reference sequence). The V end lost 0 bases, the J end lost 1 base, and 9 bases lay between the germline ends. For the CDR3, the DNA is TGTGCCTGGAGTGTACTCGAGGAGAACACTGAAGCTTTCTTT. Its protein is CAWSVLEENTEAFF.

The gene calls are TRBV4-3 and TRBJ2-6; 9 bases match TRBD1. The germline V gene has CDR1 LGHNA and CDR2 YSLEER. The CDR3 is 19 amino acids. The V segment lost 3 bases and the J segment 3 bases; nucleotides outside the gene matches: 12. CDR3: CASSQDRDRARGGANVLTF. The CDR3 DNA reads TGCGCCAGCAGCCAGGATCGGGACAGGGCCCGTGGTGGGGCCAACGTCCTGACTTTC.

A word on this clone: This sample includes further DNA sequences coding for the same CDR3. This rearrangement joins TRBV28 to TRBJ2-7, with a weak D call TRBD2 (6 bases). Deletions cut 6 bases from V and 0 bases from J, with 15 bases between. The CDR3 is 15 amino acids. Germline loops: CDR1 MDHEN, CDR2 SYDVKM. The CDR3 bases are TGTGCCAGCAGCTCGCCCGGGGGTAGCTCCTACGAGCAGTACTTC. This gives the protein CASSSPGGSSYEQYF.

This rearrangement joins TRBV29-1 to TRBJ1-2; D gene unclear. Germline V gene data show CDR1 as SQVTM and CDR2 as ANQGSEA. The CDR3 is 13 amino acids. The V and J ends lost 2 bases and 7 bases respectively, with 14 bases between them. The CDR3 bases are TGCAGCGTTGAACCGACCTCCTCTGGTGGCTACACCTTC. Protein product: CSVEPTSSGGYTF.

The chain joins TRBV10-2 to TRBJ2-4; D unresolved. The germline gives CDR1 WSHSY, CDR2 SAAADI. V was shortened by 4 bases and J by 6 bases, with 10 bases between the two germline ends. There are 13 residues in the CDR3. The CDR3: CASSGAEVNIQYF. CDR3 in DNA: TGCGCCAGCAGTGGTGCAGAAGTAAACATTCAGTACTTC.

The chain joins TRBV5-4 to TRBJ2-4; 7 bases are shared with TRBD1. Germline loops: CDR1 SGHNT, CDR2 YYREEE (reference sequence). J was trimmed by 3 bases and V by 0 bases; bases with no gene match: 0. The CDR3 totals 14 residues. Here the CDR3 reads CASSLGDSKNIQYF. CDR3 sequence (DNA): TGTGCCAGCAGCTTGGGGGACAGCAAAAACATTCAGTACTTC.

The V call is TRBV2, the J call TRBJ2-5, with TRBD2 matching 13 bases. In germline, CDR1 is SNHLY, CDR2 FYNNEI. J lost 2 bases, V lost 4 bases, and 4 bases had no gene match. This CDR3 contains 16 residues. CDR3 in amino acids: CASSVGTSGAQETQYF. CDR3 coding DNA: TGTGCCAGCAGTGTGGGGACTAGCGGGGCACAAGAGACCCAGTACTTC.